This T cell receptor beta chain was recorded in a study of shared clonotypes between healthy human individuals. Study results and caveats: Non-shared clonotypes showed lower generation probabilities than clonotypes common to all four donors.

It was into CD45RA+ naive and CD45RA-negative memory subsets that the CD4+ cells were split. V dropped 7 bases and J dropped 0; count of bases not matched to a gene: 14. This CDR3 spans 17 amino acids. Germline V gene data show CDR1 as LNHDA and CDR2 as SQIVND (reference sequence). A note on this clone: Its antigen remains unknown.

The sorted-subset replicate PCRs were given about 200 ng DNA, which is 30,000 or so T cell genomes. TCRdb's copy holds only in-frame clones and misses some; the assay was immunoSEQ multiplex PCR. The sample yields approximately 2,000,000 clones, about 90% seen once. The specimen was naive CD4+ T cells from PBMCs. The subset was: CD45RA+ positively selected. The sequence derives from a young man in good health. Some clones in this sample may be carry-over from other donors' samples. This chain joins TRBV19 and TRBJ1-1; 7 bases are a match to TRBD1. CDR3 loop: CASKWDSGTVVNTEAFF. CDR3 coding DNA: TGTGCCAGTAAGTGGGACTCGGGGACAGTTGTGAACACTGAAGCTTTCTTT.